Listed below are T cell receptor beta chains from one sample, sequenced in a study of shared clonotypes between healthy human individuals. Profiled with immunoSEQ multiplex PCR; TCRdb holds only in-frame clones, not every one. The table shows about half a million clones, with roughly 80% occurring only once. Sequencing was done on a sample of PBMCs. These receptors originate from a woman aged 40-49 years in good health. Some clones in this sample may be carry-over from other donors' samples. Both conserved end residues are part of each CDR3. The D gene is left open where the match is weak. Only part of the rows carry a size: once, few, many, or a class if the clone is expanded.

d_gene,v_gene,abundance,j_gene,CDR3nt,CDR3aa
-,TRBV4-1,-,TRBJ2-2,TGCGCCAGCAGCCAAGGATTTCTCGGCATGACCGCCGGGGAGCTGTTTTTT,CASSQGFLGMTAGELFF
-,TRBV5-4,-,TRBJ2-5,TGTGCCAGCAGCTTGGACCCACTGAAAGAGACCCAGTACTTC,CASSLDPLKETQYF
TRBD1,TRBV7-3,-,TRBJ1-2,TGTGCCAGCAGCAATCGACAGGGTGACGGCTACACCTTC,CASSNRQGDGYTF
TRBD1,TRBV7-9,few,TRBJ2-2,TGTGCCAGCAGCTCCAGTCCCGGGACAGGGAACGGGGAGCTGTTTTTT,CASSSSPGTGNGELFF
-,TRBV5-8,-,TRBJ1-1,TGTGCCAGCAGCCCGCAGACGAACACTGAAGCTTTCTTT,CASSPQTNTEAFF
-,TRBV7-8,-,TRBJ2-1,TGTGCCAGCAGCTTAGCGCGGCTAGTCGTGTACAATGAGCAGTTCTTC,CASSLARLVVYNEQFF
-,TRBV30,-,TRBJ2-5,TGTGCCTGGAGGGGCCCCGGGACGGAGACCCAGTACTTC,CAWRGPGTETQYF
TRBD1,TRBV7-6,-,TRBJ2-7,TGTGCCAGCAGCTTACTTGGACAGGGGTGGGAGCAGTACTTC,CASSLLGQGWEQYF
TRBD1,TRBV13,once,TRBJ1-4,TGTGCCAGCAGCTCCAGACAGGGGTTAAATGAAAAACTGTTTTTT,CASSSRQGLNEKLFF
-,TRBV19,-,TRBJ2-6,TGTGCCAGTAGTATAGCCAGAGTTGGTGGGGCCAACGTCCTGACTTTC,CASSIARVGGANVLTF
TRBD2,TRBV4-2,once,TRBJ2-7,TGTGCCAGCAGCCAAGAGGGGACTAGTCCCTCTTACGAGCAGTACTTC,CASSQEGTSPSYEQYF
-,TRBV7-9,-,TRBJ2-2,TGTGCCAGCAGCTTAGAGGGGGCCGGGGAGCTGTTTTTT,CASSLEGAGELFF
-,TRBV9,-,TRBJ2-4,-,CASSSSTSGTKNIQYF
TRBD1,TRBV7-9,few,TRBJ1-4,TGTGCCAGCAGTGCGGGACAGGGGATTGGAAAACTGTTTTTT,CASSAGQGIGKLFF
-,TRBV6-1,once,TRBJ2-5,TGTGCCAGCAGTGAATGGGGAAAACAAGAGACCCAGTACTTC,CASSEWGKQETQYF
TRBD1,TRBV5-1,-,TRBJ1-2,TGCGCCAGCAGCCGGACAGGGAGGGGGAACTATGGCTACACCTTC,CASSRTGRGNYGYTF
-,TRBV6-5,-,TRBJ2-2,TGTGCCAGCAGTTACGGGATTGGGGAGCTGTTTTTT,CASSYGIGELFF
TRBD1,TRBV5-4,many,TRBJ2-1,TGTGCCAGCAGCTTTGGGACAGGGGGCTACAATGAGCAGTTCTTC,CASSFGTGGYNEQFF
-,TRBV19,few,TRBJ2-4,TGTGCCAGTAGTTCAGGGTGGAGAAACATTCAGTACTTC,CASSSGWRNIQYF
TRBD2,TRBV2,once,TRBJ2-5,TGTGCCAGCAGTGAAGGGACTAGACACGAGACCCAGTACTTC,CASSEGTRHETQYF
-,TRBV5-4,-,TRBJ1-1,TGTGCCAGCAGCGGGGGGGAGAACTGGGGCACTGAAGCTTTCTTT,CASSGGENWGTEAFF
-,TRBV13,-,TRBJ2-3,TGTGCCAGCAGCTCGAAGGGTGTCCGGGGACTCACAGATACGCAGTATTTT,CASSSKGVRGLTDTQYF
-,TRBV4-3,-,TRBJ2-7,TGCGCCAGCAGCCAAGAGTGGGACAATTACGAGCAGTACTTC,CASSQEWDNYEQYF
-,TRBV19,-,TRBJ2-2,TGTGCCAGTAGTATAGGAACTGGGGGGACCGGGGAGCTGTTTTTT,CASSIGTGGTGELFF
TRBD1,TRBV5-4,few,TRBJ1-2,TGTGCCAGCAGCTCACCCGGGACAGGGGTCAACTATGGCTACACCTTC,CASSSPGTGVNYGYTF
-,TRBV4-1,-,TRBJ2-1,TGCGCCAGCAGCCAAGAGCTCAGGGGTTACAATGAGCAGTTCTTC,CASSQELRGYNEQFF
TRBD1,TRBV6-6,-,TRBJ1-4,TGTGCCAGCAGCCCAACAGGGGCGACTAATGAAAAACTGTTTTTT,CASSPTGATNEKLFF
-,TRBV11-3,-,TRBJ2-2,TGTGCCAGCAGCTTAACAGGGACCGGGGAGCTGTTTTTT,CASSLTGTGELFF
TRBD1,TRBV14,many,TRBJ1-2,TGTGCCAGCAGCCAAGAGTCCGGGGGACAGGGTCTCTACACCTTC,CASSQESGGQGLYTF
TRBD2,TRBV30,few,TRBJ2-1,TGTGCCTGGAGTGAGACTAGCGATGAGCAGTTCTTC,CAWSETSDEQFF
TRBD2,TRBV7-2,few,TRBJ2-7,TGTGCCAGCAGCTCACTAGCGGGAGTGGCCGAGCAGTACTTC,CASSSLAGVAEQYF
TRBD2,TRBV7-6,-,TRBJ2-1,TGTGCCAGCAGCTTGGCTAGCGGAGGATACAATGAGCAGTTCTTC,CASSLASGGYNEQFF
TRBD1,TRBV10-3,-,TRBJ1-2,TGTGCCATCAGTGACCCGGGACAGGCTAACTATGGCTACACCTTC,CAISDPGQANYGYTF
TRBD1,TRBV5-6,-,TRBJ2-7,TGTGCCAGCAGCTTTCCTACAGGGGGGCAGTACTTC,CASSFPTGGQYF
-,TRBV7-3,-,TRBJ2-1,TGTGCCAGCAGCTTACAGGCTAGCGTGGTGAATGAGCAGTTCTTC,CASSLQASVVNEQFF
-,TRBV11-3,-,TRBJ2-3,TGTGCCAGCAGCTTACCCCCAGATACGCAGTATTTT,CASSLPPDTQYF
TRBD1,TRBV19,-,TRBJ1-1,TGTGCCAGTAGTATAGATTTCCGGGGACAGCGATTTATGAACACTGAAGCTTTCTTT,CASSIDFRGQRFMNTEAFF